Sequencing of this T cell receptor beta chain was carried out in a study of identical twins. TCRdb re-called the 5' RACE reads with MiXCR, one entry per CDR3 protein. This repertoire shows around 960,000 distinct CDR3 sequences, 9% to 15% found once; its top ten account for 1.5% to 2%. This clonotype was counted many times. Antigen specificity is unknown. V gave up 7 bases and J gave up 6 bases; unmatched junction bases: 3. This CDR3 has 12 amino acids. Per germline, CDR1 ENHRY and CDR2 SYGVKD. Study results and limitations: In cord blood, abundant beta clonotypes had fewer insertions; memory showed no trend.

Donors were all healthy Caucasians. These data were also filed under a second study, of yellow fever vaccine responses in identical twins.

The rearrangement uses TRBV10-3 and TRBJ2-1; 7 bases are shared with TRBD1. Sequenced input: PBMCs. The clonotype was recovered from a woman aged 18-29 years in good health. The CDR3 DNA reads TGTGCCATCAAGGGGGCCTTCAATGAGCAGTTCTTC. Encoded protein: CAIKGAFNEQFF.